This entry features one T cell receptor (beta chain) sequence. TCRdb keeps only in-frame clones here, not all; method: immunoSEQ multiplex PCR. The data contain about 49,000 clones, about half of them singletons. The source of the sample is a study of cytotoxic CD8 clonotypes in ibrutinib-treated CLL. Study at large: A median 12 months of treatment, range 6 to 36, preceded the collection of response samples.

V lost 2 bases and J lost 0, with 11 bases in between. The CDR3 has 15 residues. Germline V gene sequence: CDR1 KGHSH, CDR2 LQKENI. TCR beta libraries used about 1.8 micrograms of genomic DNA from cryopreserved PBMCs. The TCR originated in a human donor with chronic lymphocytic leukemia. The V and J genes are TRBV18 and TRBJ2-7; D may be TRBD1 or TRBD2 (5 bases each). The sample in question was PBMCs, obtained after 12 months of ibrutinib treatment. DNA for the CDR3: TGTGCCAGCTCACCAGGGACCGAGAGCTCCTACGAGCAGTACTTC. This gives the protein CASSPGTESSYEQYF. The variable domain in full, completed from reference TRBV18 and TRBJ2-7, reads NAGVMQNPRHLVRRRGQEARLRCSPMKGHSHVYWYRQLPEEGLKFMVYLQKENIIDESGMPKERFSAEFPKEGPSILRIQQVVRGDSAAYFCASSPGTESSYEQYFGPGTRLTVT.